The clone carrying this TCR beta chain showed up just once. This CDR3 comprises 15 residues. J lost 2 bases, V lost 10 bases, and 6 bases had no gene match. Germline loops: CDR1 LNHDA, CDR2 SQIVND (reference sequence). Assay used: immunoSEQ multiplex PCR; TCRdb lists only in-frame clones, some missing. The sample has over 70,000 clones; roughly 85% are singletons. The data belong to a study of blood T cell repertoires in COVID-19. The chain employs TRBV19 and TRBJ2-2; the match to TRBD2 covers 11 bases. Material for sequencing was peripheral blood. The receptor was isolated from a man of 80 years or more with acute or convalescent COVID-19. The CDR3 reads CATTGLADNTGELFF. The CDR3 region has the DNA TGTGCCACCACGGGACTAGCGGACAACACCGGGGAGCTGTTTTTT.